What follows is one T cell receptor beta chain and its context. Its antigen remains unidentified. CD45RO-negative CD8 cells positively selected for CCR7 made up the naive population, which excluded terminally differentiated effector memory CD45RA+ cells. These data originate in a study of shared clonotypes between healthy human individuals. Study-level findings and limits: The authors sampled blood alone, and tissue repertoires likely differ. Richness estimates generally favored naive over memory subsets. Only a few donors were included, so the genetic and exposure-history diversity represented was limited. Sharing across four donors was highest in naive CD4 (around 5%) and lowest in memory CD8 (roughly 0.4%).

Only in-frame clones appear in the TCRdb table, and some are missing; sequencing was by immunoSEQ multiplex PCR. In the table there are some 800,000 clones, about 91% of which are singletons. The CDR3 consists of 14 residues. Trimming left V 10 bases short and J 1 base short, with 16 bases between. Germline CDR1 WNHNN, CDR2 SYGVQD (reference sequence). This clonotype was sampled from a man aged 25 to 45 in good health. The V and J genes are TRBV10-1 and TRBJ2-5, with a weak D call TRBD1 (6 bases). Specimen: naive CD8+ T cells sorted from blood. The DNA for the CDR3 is TGCGCCATACCGGGACAACCGCCCCAAGAGACCCAGTACTTC. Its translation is CAIPGQPPQETQYF.